The sequence of this T cell receptor beta chain was determined in a study of T cells in Graves' hyperthyroidism and ophthalmopathy. This clonotype was observed a handful of times. One junction end does not reproduce the germline sequence, and a read error may be involved. RNA transcripts were the template for amplifying TCR beta CDR3 regions. HTBI primers drove first-round RT-PCR of the TCR CDR3. TCRdb reprocessed the multiplex PCR reads with MiXCR, giving one entry per CDR3 protein. The sample shows around 360,000 distinct CDR3 sequences, around 15% of them seen only once. The study left out patients who had uncontrolled infection, other autoimmune disease, pregnancy or lactation. This CDR3 has 12 residues.

The receptor comes from an older woman with Graves' ophthalmopathy. The chain employs TRBV12-3 or TRBV12-4 and TRBJ2-3; D perhaps matches TRBD2 (5 bases). The sample consisted of blood. CDR3 residues: CASRLGPDMQYF. As DNA, the CDR3 is TGTGCCAGCAGACTAGGACCGGATATGCAGTATTTT.